What follows describes a single TCR beta chain. Its cognate antigen is unknown. The entry originates in a study of shared clonotypes between healthy human individuals. The study's findings and limits: Relative to clonotypes present in all four donors, those not shared had lower generation probabilities. Only blood samples were collected, and tissue repertoires likely differ.

The genomic DNA of each subset was split evenly across several immunoSEQ plates. Libraries were prepared by immunoSEQ multiplex PCR; TCRdb keeps only in-frame clonotypes and omits some of them. The sample has about 1 million clones, approximately 68% seen once. Germline CDR1 is MNHEY and CDR2 is SVGAGI. Trimming at V came to 0 bases and at J to 10 bases, leaving 3 bases not matched to a gene. The CDR3 totals 15 residues. The chain combines TRBV6-5 with TRBJ1-6; 10 bases line up with TRBD1. The receptor's source is a man aged 18 to 30 in good health. Sequenced sample: memory CD4+ T cells sorted from blood. This sample's subset: CD45RA-negative fraction. CDR3 amino acids: CASSYSDRGDSPLHF. CDR3 DNA sequence: TGTGCCAGCAGTTACTCGGACAGGGGGGACTCACCCCTCCACTTT.